Presented here are 25 T cell receptor beta chains from one specimen sequenced in a study of cytomegalovirus exposure and HLA in healthy donors. Amplification used 60 Vbeta primers and 13 Jbeta primers. Using immunoSEQ multiplex PCR, the repertoire was profiled, and TCRdb retains in-frame clones only, with some absent. In the table there are 95,000 to 100,000 clones, under 80% of which are singletons. The sequencing sample was made of PBMCs. These receptors all stem from a man aged 40-49 years in good health and CMV-seronegative.

The chain combines TRBV28 with TRBJ1-6, with D possibly being TRBD1 (6 bases). The ends were cut back, 1 base at V and 1 base at J, with 14 bases in the middle. Germline V gene sequence: CDR1 MDHEN, CDR2 SYDVKM. This CDR3 contains 18 residues. This chain's CDR3 is CASSLSTGLGSYNSPLHF. CDR3 nucleotides: TGTGCCAGCAGTTTATCCACAGGGTTGGGGTCCTATAATTCACCCCTCCACTTT.

The CDR3 DNA is TGTGCCGCCAGGGGAAGGACTGAAGCTTTCTTT. This sequence encodes CAARGRTEAFF. The chain joins TRBV30 to TRBJ1-1, with D possibly TRBD1 on 6 matching bases. CDR3 size: 11 residues. Trimming removed 8 bases at V and 5 bases at J, with 12 bases between. Germline V gene sequence: CDR1 GTSNPN, CDR2 SVGIG (reference sequence).

This rearrangement joins TRBV6-1 to TRBJ1-5; D is possibly TRBD1 (5 bases). Germline assignment: CDR1 MNHNS and CDR2 SASEGT. The CDR3 contains 15 residues. V shed 5 bases and J shed 6 bases, with 17 bases lying between them. CDR3 amino acids: CASSSQGGAGQPQHF. The CDR3 DNA reads as TGTGCCAGCAGTTCCCAGGGAGGGGCGGGTCAGCCCCAGCATTTT.

The chain couples TRBV28 to TRBJ1-5; 7 bases map to TRBD1. The J segment lost 6 bases and the V segment lost 4 bases, leaving 12 bases of the junction unmatched. In germline, CDR1 is MDHEN, CDR2 SYDVKM. The CDR3 consists of 16 residues. The CDR3 region has the DNA TGTGCCAGCAGTTCCGTCTGGCAGGGGGAGGTTCAGCCCCAGCATTTT. This encodes CASSSVWQGEVQPQHF.

V and J are TRBV19 and TRBJ2-1; 13 bases match TRBD2. Germline V CDR1 and CDR2: LNHDA, SQIVND (reference sequence). This CDR3 contains 15 residues. V shed 7 bases and J 7 bases; nucleotides not matched to a gene: 7. Here the CDR3 reads CASTTSGGAWNEQFF. The CDR3 DNA follows: TGTGCCAGTACCACTAGCGGGGGGGCATGGAATGAGCAGTTCTTC.

The CDR3, as DNA: TGTGCCAGCAGCCTCAGCACAGATACGCAGTATTTT. It is translated as CASSLSTDTQYF. V is TRBV9 and J is TRBJ2-3; unclear D gene. V gave up 4 bases and J gave up 0 bases, with 3 bases separating them. The CDR3 totals 12 residues. Per germline, CDR1 SGDLS and CDR2 YYNGEE.

This chain connects TRBV2 to TRBJ1-2; weak D call: TRBD1 (5 bases). The length of the CDR3 is 16 residues. Germline CDR1 is SNHLY and CDR2 is FYNNEI. Deletions cut 6 bases from V and 6 bases from J, with 23 bases between. The CDR3 DNA reads TGTGCCAGCAGCGTGGAGTGGGATACAGGTCCCCATGGCTACACCTTC. Protein: CASSVEWDTGPHGYTF.

The rearrangement joins TRBV7-6 to TRBJ2-5; D possibly corresponds to TRBD1 (5 bases). Germline CDR1 SGHVS, CDR2 FNYEAQ. This CDR3 is built from 13 residues. V was pared by 1 base and J by 7 bases, with 10 bases between. The CDR3 bases are TGTGCCAGCAGCTTAGATTTAAGGGGGACCCAGTACTTC. Its protein is CASSLDLRGTQYF.

Comment on this clone: One junction end disagrees with the germline gene, perhaps due to a read error. The gene calls are TRBV7-9 and TRBJ2-3; D gene unclear. The CDR3 has 15 residues. Germline assignment: CDR1 SEHNR and CDR2 FQNEAQ (reference sequence). CDR3 nucleotide sequence: TGTTCCAGCAGCTTAGGCACGTCTACGACAGATACGCAGTATTTT. It codes for CSSSLGTSTTDTQYF.

This clone was detected only a few times. The rearrangement links TRBV9 to TRBJ1-1, with D perhaps TRBD1 (6 bases). The CDR3 has 14 amino acids. With 4 bases removed from V and 4 bases from J, the gap between germline ends came to 14 bases. Germline CDR1 and CDR2: SGDLS and YYNGEE. CDR3 DNA: TGTGCCAGCAGCCGCTCCGACAGGCGCACTGAAGCTTTCTTT. This encodes CASSRSDRRTEAFF. Drawing the rest from reference TRBV9 and TRBJ1-1, the complete variable domain is DSGVTQTPKHLITATGQRVTLRCSPRSGDLSVYWYQQSLDQGLQFLIQYYNGEERAKGNILERFSAQQFPDLHSELNLSSLELGDSALYFCASSRSDRRTEAFFGQGTRLTVV.

This clone was detected only once. The chain recombines TRBV7-2 with TRBJ2-7, with D perhaps TRBD1 (6 bases). CDR3 length: 14 amino acids. The germline V and J ends were trimmed by 2 bases and 3 bases, with 11 bases remaining between them. Germline lookup yields CDR1 SGHTA and CDR2 FQGNSA. This CDR3 is CASSLLGRGYEQYV. The CDR3 nucleotides are TGTGCCAGCAGCTTATTGGGCAGGGGCTACGAGCAGTACGTC.

The chain joins TRBV7-9 to TRBJ2-2, with TRBD1 as a possible D gene (5 bases). Germline-derived CDR1 and CDR2 are SEHNR and FQNEAQ (reference sequence). V lost 5 bases, J lost 0 bases, and 19 bases lay in between. The CDR3 is 18 residues long. CDR3 nucleotides: TGTGCCAGCAGCCTGCCCGCGATTTACAGGACGAACACCGGGGAGCTGTTTTTT. This sequence encodes CASSLPAIYRTNTGELFF.

Only a few counts were recorded for this clone. The CDR3 region has the DNA TGTGCCAGCAAGGGACAGGGCAAGAGATCGGCCCAGTACTTC. This translates into CASKGQGKRSAQYF. The J gene is TRBJ2-5, the V gene TRBV28; TRBD1 agrees at 9 bases. Losses at the gene ends were 7 bases for V and 9 bases for J; bases not matched to a gene: 12. The germline V gene has CDR1 MDHEN and CDR2 SYDVKM. This CDR3 comprises 14 residues.

The chain links TRBV14 to TRBJ2-3; 7 bases match TRBD2. Germline CDR1 is SGHDN and CDR2 is FVKESK. V was clipped by 0 bases and J by 0 bases; unmatched bases: 12. This CDR3 spans 19 amino acids. The CDR3 is CASSQDESWGGGSTDTQYF. CDR3 nucleotide sequence: TGTGCCAGCAGCCAAGATGAATCGTGGGGCGGGGGTAGCACAGATACGCAGTATTTT.

V and J are TRBV30 and TRBJ1-2, with D unresolved. Trimming pared 4 bases from V and 2 bases from J, leaving 11 bases between. Per the germline V gene, CDR1 is GTSNPN and CDR2 is SVGIG (reference sequence). The CDR3 covers 13 residues. The CDR3 DNA follows: TGTGCCTGGAAGAAGGGAGCAAACTATGGCTACACCTTC. It yields the protein CAWKKGANYGYTF.

The chain recombines TRBV6-5 with TRBJ1-2, with D unresolved. This CDR3 spans 15 amino acids. CDR1 is MNHEY, CDR2 SVGAGI, per germline. Between the trimmed V and J ends, which lost 1 base and 8 bases, there was a span of 17 bases. In nucleotides, the CDR3 is TGTGCCAGCAGTTACTATACTAGGTTGGAGCAGGGCTACACCTTC. Translation: CASSYYTRLEQGYTF.

This clone appeared a single time. The chain links TRBV28 to TRBJ1-2; a weak D match, TRBD1 (6 bases). This CDR3 region has 14 residues. Trimming pared 9 bases from V and 4 bases from J, leaving 18 bases between. The germline V gene encodes CDR1 MDHEN and CDR2 SYDVKM. The CDR3 sequence is CASDSGDTIYGYTF. Written as DNA, the CDR3 is TGTGCCAGTGATAGTGGGGACACTATCTATGGCTACACCTTC.

This chain connects TRBV23-1 to TRBJ1-5, with 11 bases matching TRBD1. TRBV23-1 falls under the ORF class, with uncertain function. V lost 0 bases and J lost 5; bases outside the gene matches: 9. The CDR3 consists of 18 residues. The CDR3 loop reads CASSQSDADRGPDQPQHF. As DNA, the CDR3 is TGCGCCAGCAGTCAATCGGACGCGGACAGGGGGCCGGATCAGCCCCAGCATTTT.

This chain uses TRBV6-6 with TRBJ2-1, with 7 nucleotides matching TRBD1. With V trimmed by 7 bases and J by 0 bases, 9 bases remained unmatched. Germline V gene lookup returns CDR1 MNHNY and CDR2 SVGAGI (reference sequence). This CDR3 is 16 amino acids long. As DNA, the CDR3 is TGTGCCAGCAACGGGCTACAGGGGATCTCCTACAATGAGCAGTTCTTC. This translates into CASNGLQGISYNEQFF.

The chain has TRBV29-1 and TRBJ1-4; 9 positions match TRBD1. CDR3 length: 15 amino acids. Trimming cost V 4 bases and J 4 bases; bases outside gene matches: 7. Germline-derived CDR1 and CDR2 are SQVTM and ANQGSEA. In DNA form, the CDR3 reads TGCAGCGTTGCCACACAGGGGGCTATTAATGAAAAACTGTTTTTT. Translating it yields CSVATQGAINEKLFF.

As to this clone: The same CDR3 arises from other DNA sequences in this sample as well. V usage is TRBV6-1 and J usage is TRBJ1-2, with unresolved D. Trimming took off 5 bases at V and 2 bases at J, with 9 bases between the two ends. The CDR3 spans 13 residues. CDR1 is MNHNS and CDR2 is SASEGT in the germline V gene. The CDR3 loop reads CASSTALNYGYTF. The CDR3 DNA reads as TGTGCCAGCAGTACAGCTTTGAACTATGGCTACACCTTC.

There are a few counts of this clone. The chain employs TRBV5-4 and TRBJ1-4, with D unresolved. CDR3 size: 15 residues. In germline, CDR1 is SGHNT, CDR2 YYREEE (reference sequence). V shed 0 bases and J shed 8 bases, with 14 bases lying between them. CDR3 sequence reads: CASSLDGELGEKLFF. CDR3 nucleotide sequence: TGTGCCAGCAGCTTGGACGGGGAACTCGGCGAAAAACTGTTTTTT.

To note about this clone: One junction end does not reproduce the germline sequence, and a read error may be involved. The chain combines TRBV7-9 with TRBJ1-3, with D uncertain. The CDR3 totals 13 residues. Germline V gene data show CDR1 as SEHNR and CDR2 as FQNEAQ (reference sequence). CDR3: CSSSQTGGNTIYF. The DNA of the CDR3 is TGTTCCAGCAGCCAGACGGGGGGAAACACCATATATTTT. The whole variable domain, filled in from reference TRBV7-9 and TRBJ1-3, reads DTGVSQNPRHKITKRGQNVTFRCDPISEHNRLYWYRQTLGQGPEFLTYFQNEAQLEKSRLLSDRFSAERPKGSFSTLEIQRTEQGDSAMYLCSSSQTGGNTIYFGEGSWLTVV.

The V call is TRBV9, the J call TRBJ2-1, with 9 bases lining up with TRBD2. Germline V gene sequence: CDR1 SGDLS, CDR2 YYNGEE. CDR3 length: 15 amino acids. With 1 base clipped from V and 8 bases from J, the junction kept 7 bases outside the gene matches. The CDR3 is CASSVSAGGPHEQFF. For the CDR3, the DNA is TGTGCCAGCAGCGTATCGGCGGGGGGGCCCCATGAGCAGTTCTTC.

This clone was recorded a few times. The chain recombines TRBV18 with TRBJ1-2; 9 bases fit TRBD1. CDR1 KGHSH and CDR2 LQKENI come from the germline V gene. V shed 3 bases and J 8 bases; nucleotides not matched to a gene: 10. The CDR3 has 15 amino acids. The CDR3 sequence: CASSPEIQGARGYTF. CDR3 bases: TGTGCCAGCTCACCGGAAATACAGGGGGCGAGAGGCTACACCTTC.